The 9 T cell receptor beta chains given below trace back to one sample, sequenced in a study of T cell responses to AZD1222 COVID-19 vaccine. Repertoires were generated with immunoSEQ multiplex PCR, while TCRdb's copy carries only in-frame clones and drops some. The sample yields 80,000 or so clones, around four fifths seen once. The sample here was peripheral blood, taken on day 0 of AZD1222 vaccination. These receptors were obtained from an adult in good health.

Note on this clone: This CDR3 is also generated by other DNA sequences in the sample. DNA of the CDR3: TGTGCCAGCAGCTTATCAGGGGTAAGCAATCAGCCCCAGCATTTT. Its protein is CASSLSGVSNQPQHF. The chain joins TRBV7-2 to TRBJ1-5; weak D call: TRBD1 (6 bases). The germline V and J ends were trimmed by 2 bases and 1 base, with 9 bases remaining between them. The CDR3 is made up of 15 amino acids. CDR1 and CDR2 from the germline V gene are SGHTA and FQGNSA. Together with reference TRBV7-2 and TRBJ1-5, the CDR3 gives the full variable domain: GAGVSQSPSNKVTEKGKDVELRCDPISGHTALYWYRQSLGQGLEFLIYFQGNSAPDKSGLPSDRFSAERTGGSVSTLTIQRTQQEDSAVYLCASSLSGVSNQPQHFGDGTRLSIL.

This rearrangement joins TRBV21-1 to TRBJ1-1. TRBV21-1 is tagged as a pseudogene. There are 15 residues in the CDR3. The CDR3 is CASSHNREGNTEAFF. CDR3 bases: TGTGCCAGCAGCCACAACCGGGAGGGGAACACTGAAGCTTTCTTT.

This clone was observed a single time. This chain connects TRBV4-3 to TRBJ1-6; the D gene is possibly TRBD1 (6 bases). Trimming shortened V by 1 base and J by 3 bases, and 13 bases separated the two germline ends. The CDR3 runs to 17 residues. The V gene's germline CDR1 is LGHNA and CDR2 YSLEER. This chain's CDR3 is CASSQAAQGNYNSPLHF. CDR3 nucleotides: TGCGCCAGCAGCCAAGCAGCACAGGGAAACTATAATTCACCCCTCCACTTT.

The chain is built from TRBV19 and TRBJ1-4; D gene uncertain. This CDR3 contains 11 residues. Deletions cut 3 bases from V and 8 bases from J, with 4 bases between. Germline-derived CDR1 and CDR2 are LNHDA and SQIVND (reference sequence). The CDR3 bases are TGTGCCAGTAGTATCCGCGAAAAACTGTTTTTT. As protein: CASSIREKLFF. Full variable domain (outside the CDR3, taken from reference TRBV19 and TRBJ1-4): DGGITQSPKYLFRKEGQNVTLSCEQNLNHDAMYWYRQDPGQGLRLIYYSQIVNDFQKGDIAEGYSVSREKKESFPLTVTSAQKNPTAFYLCASSIREKLFFGSGTQLSVL.

The V call is TRBV1, the J call TRBJ2-1; TRBD2 reflects the table's D call only, with no check against the DNA. TRBV1 is a recognized pseudogene. The CDR3 is 21 amino acids. The CDR3 bases are TGCACCAGCAGCCAGGCGTCTCCGGGACTAGCGGGAGGGCCTCGCTACAATGAGCAGTTCTTC. It translates to CTSSQASPGLAGGPRYNEQFF.

CDR3 DNA sequence: TGTGCCAGCAGATCAGGACAGGGGGCAAGTAGTTCACCCCTCCACTTT. Translating it yields CASRSGQGASSSPLHF. The chain joins TRBV5-8 to TRBJ1-6; 11 nucleotides line up with TRBD1. The CDR3 sequence is 16 residues long. After removal of 5 bases from V and 9 bases from J, the junction contained 10 bases not matched to a gene. Germline assignment: CDR1 SGHTS and CDR2 YDEGEE.

The chain employs TRBV7-8 and TRBJ2-2; D unclear. Germline V lookup: CDR1 SGHVS, CDR2 FQNEAQ. The CDR3 runs to 14 residues. The V end was cut by 1 base, the J end by 6 bases, with 9 bases between. The CDR3 region is CASSLVFGAGELFF. The CDR3 coding sequence is TGTGCCAGCAGCTTAGTGTTTGGGGCCGGGGAGCTGTTTTTT. Filled out from reference TRBV7-8 and TRBJ2-2, the complete variable domain reads GAGVSQSPRYKVAKRGQDVALRCDPISGHVSLFWYQQALGQGPEFLTYFQNEAQLDKSGLPSDRFFAERPEGSVSTLKIQRTQQEDSAVYLCASSLVFGAGELFFGEGSRLTVL.

The V and J genes are TRBV2 and TRBJ2-7, with D perhaps assigned TRBD1 or TRBD2 (5 bases each). The germline V and J ends were trimmed by 6 bases and 7 bases, with 10 bases remaining between them. Germline-derived CDR1 and CDR2 are SNHLY and FYNNEI. This CDR3 comprises 11 residues. CDR3 amino acids: CASRGTKEQYF. The CDR3 DNA follows: TGTGCCAGCAGGGGGACGAAGGAGCAGTACTTC.

The chain has TRBV6-1 and TRBJ1-5; D uncertain. V was cut by 1 base and J by 9 bases, with 10 bases left in between. The CDR3 sequence is 13 residues long. Per germline, CDR1 MNHNS and CDR2 SASEGT. CDR3 region: CASSEDWGRPQHF. The DNA for the CDR3 is TGTGCCAGCAGTGAAGACTGGGGAAGGCCCCAGCATTTT.